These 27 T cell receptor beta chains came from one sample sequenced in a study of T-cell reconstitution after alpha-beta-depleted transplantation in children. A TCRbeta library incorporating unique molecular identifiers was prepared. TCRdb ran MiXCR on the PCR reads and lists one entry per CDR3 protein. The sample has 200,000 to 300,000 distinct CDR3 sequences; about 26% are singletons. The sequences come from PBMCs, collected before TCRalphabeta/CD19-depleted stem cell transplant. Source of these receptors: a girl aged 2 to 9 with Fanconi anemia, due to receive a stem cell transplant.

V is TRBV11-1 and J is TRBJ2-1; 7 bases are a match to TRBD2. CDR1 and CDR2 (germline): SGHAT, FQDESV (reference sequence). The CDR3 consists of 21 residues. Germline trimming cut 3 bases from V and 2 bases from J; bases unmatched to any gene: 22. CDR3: CASSLGVDIPLSGVTYNEQFF. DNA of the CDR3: TGTGCCAGCAGCTTGGGGGTCGACATACCCCTCAGCGGGGTGACCTACAATGAGCAGTTCTTC.

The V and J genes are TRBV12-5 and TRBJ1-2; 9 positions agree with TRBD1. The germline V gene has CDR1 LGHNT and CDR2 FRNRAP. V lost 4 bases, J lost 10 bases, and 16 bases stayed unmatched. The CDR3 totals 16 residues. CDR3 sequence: CASGSRLGPTGGNYTF. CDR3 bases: TGTGCTAGTGGTTCCCGTCTGGGGCCGACAGGGGGAAACTACACCTTC.

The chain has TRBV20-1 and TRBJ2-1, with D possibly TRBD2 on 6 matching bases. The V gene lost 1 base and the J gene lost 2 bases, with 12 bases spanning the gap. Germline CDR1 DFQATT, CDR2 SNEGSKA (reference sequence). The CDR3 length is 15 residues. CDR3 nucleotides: TGCAGTGCTAGAGTCGCGACTAGACCCTACAATGAGCAGTTCTTC. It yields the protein CSARVATRPYNEQFF.

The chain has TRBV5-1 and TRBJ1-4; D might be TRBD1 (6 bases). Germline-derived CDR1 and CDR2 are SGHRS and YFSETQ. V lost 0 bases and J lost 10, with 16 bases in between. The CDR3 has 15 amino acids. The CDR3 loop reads CASSLADRPSGKLFF. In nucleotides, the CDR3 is TGCGCCAGCAGCTTGGCTGACAGGCCCTCGGGAAAACTGTTTTTT. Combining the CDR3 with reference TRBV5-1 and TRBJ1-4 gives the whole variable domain KAGVTQTPRYLIKTRGQQVTLSCSPISGHRSVSWYQQTPGQGLQFLFEYFSETQRNKGNFPGRFSGRQFSNSRSEMNVSTLELGDSALYLCASSLADRPSGKLFFGSGTQLSVL.

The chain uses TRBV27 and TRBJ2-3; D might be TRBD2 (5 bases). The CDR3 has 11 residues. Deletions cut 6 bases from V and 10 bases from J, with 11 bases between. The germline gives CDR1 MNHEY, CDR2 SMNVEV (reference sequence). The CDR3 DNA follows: TGTGCCAGCAGGATTTACGGGGCGCAGTATTTT. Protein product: CASRIYGAQYF.

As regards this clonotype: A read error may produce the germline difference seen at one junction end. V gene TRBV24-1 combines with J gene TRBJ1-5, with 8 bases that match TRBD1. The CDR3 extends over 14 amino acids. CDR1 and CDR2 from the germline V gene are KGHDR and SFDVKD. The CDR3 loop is CATCDVDRAQPQHF. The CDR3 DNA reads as TGTGCCACCTGTGATGTGGACAGGGCGCAGCCCCAGCATTTT.

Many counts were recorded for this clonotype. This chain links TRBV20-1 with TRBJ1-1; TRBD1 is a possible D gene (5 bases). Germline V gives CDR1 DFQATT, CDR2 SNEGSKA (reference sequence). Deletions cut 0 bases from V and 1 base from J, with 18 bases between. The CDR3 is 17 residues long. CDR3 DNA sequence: TGCAGTGCTAGAGATCTTGTACAGGCCGGCTCGAACACTGAAGCTTTCTTT. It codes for CSARDLVQAGSNTEAFF.

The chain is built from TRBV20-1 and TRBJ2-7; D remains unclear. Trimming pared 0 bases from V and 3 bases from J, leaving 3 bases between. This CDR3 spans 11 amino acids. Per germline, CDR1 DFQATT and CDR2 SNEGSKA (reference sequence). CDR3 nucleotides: TGCAGTGCTAGAGAGTTCTACGAGCAGTACTTC. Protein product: CSAREFYEQYF.

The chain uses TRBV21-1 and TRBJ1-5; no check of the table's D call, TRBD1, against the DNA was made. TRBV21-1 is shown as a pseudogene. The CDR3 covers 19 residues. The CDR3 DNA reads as TGTGCCAGCAGCATACGAAAGCGGCGAGGACAGGTTAGCAATCAGCCCCAGCATTTT. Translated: CASSIRKRRGQVSNQPQHF.

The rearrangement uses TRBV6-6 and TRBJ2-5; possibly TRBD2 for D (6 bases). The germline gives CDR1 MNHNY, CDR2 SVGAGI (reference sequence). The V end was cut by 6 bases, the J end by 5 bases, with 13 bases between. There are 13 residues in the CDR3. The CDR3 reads CASRPLAGETQYF. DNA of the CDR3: TGTGCCAGCAGGCCACTAGCCGGGGAGACCCAGTACTTC.

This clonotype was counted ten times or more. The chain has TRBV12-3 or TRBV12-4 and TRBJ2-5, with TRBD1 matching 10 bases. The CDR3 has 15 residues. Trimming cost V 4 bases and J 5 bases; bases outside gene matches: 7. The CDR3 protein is CASSSGTGDKETQYF. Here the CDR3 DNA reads TGTGCCAGCAGTTCCGGGACAGGGGATAAGGAGACCCAGTACTTC.

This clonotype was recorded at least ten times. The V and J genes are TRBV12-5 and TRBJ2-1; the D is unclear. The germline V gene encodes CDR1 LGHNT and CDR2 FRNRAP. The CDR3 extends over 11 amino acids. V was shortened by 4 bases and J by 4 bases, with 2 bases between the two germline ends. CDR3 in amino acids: CASGWYNEQFF. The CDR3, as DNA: TGTGCTAGTGGTTGGTACAATGAGCAGTTCTTC.

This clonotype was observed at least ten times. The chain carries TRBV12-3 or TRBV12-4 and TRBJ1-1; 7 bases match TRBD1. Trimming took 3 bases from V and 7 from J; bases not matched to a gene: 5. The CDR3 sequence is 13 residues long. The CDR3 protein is CASSFHRGDEAFF. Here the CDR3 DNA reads TGTGCCAGCAGTTTTCACAGGGGCGATGAAGCTTTCTTT.

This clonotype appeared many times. In DNA form, the CDR3 reads TGCAGCGTTGAGGAGACAGGGTGGGCCCCCTACGAGCAGTACTTC. It codes for CSVEETGWAPYEQYF. The chain is built from TRBV29-1 and TRBJ2-7; 7 bases are a match to TRBD1. Looked up from germline, CDR1 is SQVTM and CDR2 is ANQGSEA. This CDR3 is 15 amino acids long. The V and J ends lost 3 bases and 2 bases, in that order; junction bases with no gene match: 10.

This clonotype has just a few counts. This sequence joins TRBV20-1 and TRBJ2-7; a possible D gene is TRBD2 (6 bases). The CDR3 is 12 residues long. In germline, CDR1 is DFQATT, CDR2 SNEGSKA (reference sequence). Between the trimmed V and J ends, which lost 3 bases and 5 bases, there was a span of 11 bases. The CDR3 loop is CSASFASDEQYF. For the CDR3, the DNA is TGCAGTGCTAGCTTTGCTAGCGACGAGCAGTACTTC.

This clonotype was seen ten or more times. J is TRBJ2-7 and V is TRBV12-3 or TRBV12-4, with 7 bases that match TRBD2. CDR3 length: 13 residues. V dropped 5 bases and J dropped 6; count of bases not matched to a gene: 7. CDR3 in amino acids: CASSGEGVSEQYF. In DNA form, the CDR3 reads TGTGCCAGCAGTGGGGAGGGTGTCTCCGAGCAGTACTTC.

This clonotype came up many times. CDR3 sequence (DNA): TGTGCCAGCAGTTCCTCCGGCTATGGCTACACCTTC. It encodes CASSSSGYGYTF. The chain has TRBV27 and TRBJ1-2; no definite D call. Trimming pared 4 bases from V and 4 bases from J, leaving 7 bases between. Germline lookup yields CDR1 MNHEY and CDR2 SMNVEV (reference sequence). The CDR3 sequence is 12 residues long.

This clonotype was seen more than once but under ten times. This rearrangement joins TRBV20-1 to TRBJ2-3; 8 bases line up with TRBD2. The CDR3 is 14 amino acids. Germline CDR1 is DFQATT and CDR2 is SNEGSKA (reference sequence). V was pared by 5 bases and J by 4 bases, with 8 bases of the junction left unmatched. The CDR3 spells CSAGRLAGPDTQYF. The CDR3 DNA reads TGCAGTGCTGGAAGGCTAGCGGGTCCAGATACGCAGTATTTT.

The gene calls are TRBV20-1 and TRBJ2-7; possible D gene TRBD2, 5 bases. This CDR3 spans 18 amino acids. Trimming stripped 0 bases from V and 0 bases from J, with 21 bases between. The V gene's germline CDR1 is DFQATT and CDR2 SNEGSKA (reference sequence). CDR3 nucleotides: TGCAGTGCTAGAGATTGGGTAAGGAGGCAGCGAAACTCCTACGAGCAGTACTTC. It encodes CSARDWVRRQRNSYEQYF.

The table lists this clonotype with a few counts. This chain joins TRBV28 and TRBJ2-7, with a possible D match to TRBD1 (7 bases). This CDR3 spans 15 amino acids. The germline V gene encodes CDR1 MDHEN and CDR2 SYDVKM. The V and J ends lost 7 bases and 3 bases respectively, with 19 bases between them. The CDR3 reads CASTHGGGRFYEQYF. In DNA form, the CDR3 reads TGTGCCAGCACACACGGAGGGGGCCGGTTCTACGAGCAGTACTTC.

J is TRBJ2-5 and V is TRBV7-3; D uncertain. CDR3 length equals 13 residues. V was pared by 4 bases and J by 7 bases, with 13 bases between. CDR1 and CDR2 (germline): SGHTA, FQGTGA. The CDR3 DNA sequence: TGTGCCAGCAGCTACTCTAATTCAGGGACCCAGTACTTC. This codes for CASSYSNSGTQYF.

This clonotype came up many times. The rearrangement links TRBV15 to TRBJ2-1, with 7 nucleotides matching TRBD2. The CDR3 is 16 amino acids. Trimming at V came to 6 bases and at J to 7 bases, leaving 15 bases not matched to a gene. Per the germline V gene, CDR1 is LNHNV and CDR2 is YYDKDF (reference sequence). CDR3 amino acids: CATRGGAGLNKNEQFF. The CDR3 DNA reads TGTGCCACCAGGGGAGGGGCGGGACTAAACAAGAATGAGCAGTTCTTC. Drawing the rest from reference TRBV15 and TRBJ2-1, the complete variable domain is DAMVIQNPRYQVTQFGKPVTLSCSQTLNHNVMYWYQQKSSQAPKLLFHYYDKDFNNEADTPDNFQSRRPNTSFCFLDIRSPGLGDTAMYLCATRGGAGLNKNEQFFGPGTRLTVL.

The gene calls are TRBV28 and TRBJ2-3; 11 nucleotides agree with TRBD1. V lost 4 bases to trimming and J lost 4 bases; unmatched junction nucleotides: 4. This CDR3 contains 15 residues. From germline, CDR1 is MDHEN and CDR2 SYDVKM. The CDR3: CASSSPGQGADTQYF. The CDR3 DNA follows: TGTGCCAGCAGTTCACCGGGACAGGGGGCAGATACGCAGTATTTT.

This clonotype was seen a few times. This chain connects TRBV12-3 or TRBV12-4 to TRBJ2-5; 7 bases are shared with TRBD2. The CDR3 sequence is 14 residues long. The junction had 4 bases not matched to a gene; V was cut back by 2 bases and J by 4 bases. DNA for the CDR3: TGTGCCAGCAGTTTACTCCGACTAGCAGAGACCCAGTACTTC. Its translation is CASSLLRLAETQYF.

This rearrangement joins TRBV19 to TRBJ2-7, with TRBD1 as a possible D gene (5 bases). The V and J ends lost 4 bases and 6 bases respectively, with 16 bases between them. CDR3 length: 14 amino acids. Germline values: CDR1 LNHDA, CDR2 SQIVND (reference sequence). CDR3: CASSTSQGSSEQYF. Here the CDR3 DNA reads TGTGCCAGTAGTACGTCCCAGGGATCAAGCGAGCAGTACTTC.

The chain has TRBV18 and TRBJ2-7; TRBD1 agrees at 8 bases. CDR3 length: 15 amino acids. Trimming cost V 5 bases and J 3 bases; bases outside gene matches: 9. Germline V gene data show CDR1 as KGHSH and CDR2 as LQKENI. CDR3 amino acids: CASSAHDRGYYEQYF. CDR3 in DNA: TGTGCCAGCTCAGCCCACGACAGGGGTTACTACGAGCAGTACTTC.

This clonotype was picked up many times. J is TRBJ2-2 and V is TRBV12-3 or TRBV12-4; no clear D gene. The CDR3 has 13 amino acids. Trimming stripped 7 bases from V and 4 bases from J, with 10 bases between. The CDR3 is CASNLGITGELFF. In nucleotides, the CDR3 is TGTGCCAGCAATCTTGGAATCACCGGGGAGCTGTTTTTT.